The 11 T cell receptor beta chains listed next were all sequenced from one sample in a study of blood T cells in healthy people across ages (dated by TCRdb to 2014 to 2015). Preparation of the library involved 5' RACE. For sequencing, an Illumina HiSeq 2500 was employed. A second 7 to 11 cycle PCR used a sample-barcoded 5' primer and a J-beta primer mix. TCRdb passed the public sequencing reads through fastp at Q25 and MiXCR, retaining productive beta sequences. Here each entry gathers all rows of one CDR3 protein and keeps the most common genes and DNA. The sample records hundreds of thousands of distinct CDR3 sequences, roughly half of which are singletons. The ten largest clonotypes hold about 13% of the sample. Sequenced: blood. The receptors come from an elderly woman in good health.

The CDR3 loop reads CSASRYGYTF. The CDR3 DNA reads as TGCAGTGCTAGTCGCTATGGCTACACCTTC. The V and J genes are TRBV20-1 and TRBJ1-2; D unclear. In germline, CDR1 is DFQATT, CDR2 SNEGSKA (reference sequence). Trimming cost V 3 bases and J 4 bases, with 3 bases left between them. The length of the CDR3 is 10 residues.

The J gene is TRBJ2-6, the V gene TRBV4-1; no clear D. CDR1 is MGHRA, CDR2 YSYEKL, per germline. The CDR3 runs 17 residues. Trimming pared 1 base from V and 0 bases from J, leaving 10 bases between. DNA for the CDR3: TGCGCCAGCAGCCAAGTTTCCCGGAGCTCTGGGGCCAACGTCCTGACTTTC. This translates into CASSQVSRSSGANVLTF.

Many counts were recorded for this clonotype. The chain couples TRBV5-1 to TRBJ1-2; the D is unclear. V was shortened by 4 bases and J by 3 bases, with 7 bases between the two germline ends. The CDR3 has 12 amino acids. From germline, CDR1 is SGHRS and CDR2 YFSETQ. CDR3 in amino acids: CASSDGDYGYTF. CDR3 bases: TGCGCCAGCAGCGATGGGGACTATGGCTACACCTTC.

This clonotype was seen repeatedly, ten times or more. J is TRBJ2-1 and V is TRBV29-1; no clear D. V shed 2 bases and J shed 7 bases, with 12 bases lying between them. Per germline, CDR1 SQVTM and CDR2 ANQGSEA. This CDR3 has 13 residues. Here the CDR3 reads CSVEPGPGNEQFF. The CDR3 nucleotides read TGCAGCGTTGAACCAGGCCCAGGAAATGAGCAGTTCTTC.

In the case of this clonotype: A read error is possible here, since a much larger clone lies one base away. The V and J genes are TRBV18 and TRBJ2-1; D is undetermined. From germline, CDR1 is KGHSH and CDR2 LQKENI. V was clipped by 3 bases and J by 8 bases, with 14 bases between them. The CDR3 length is 14 residues. As DNA, the CDR3 is TGTGCCAGCTCACCTCAGACCACAAGCGATGAGCAGTTCTTC. This sequence encodes CASSPQTTSDEQFF.

The chain employs TRBV4-2 and TRBJ2-7, with a weak D call TRBD2 (7 bases). The DNA end favors TRBJ2-5, so the J call may be wrong. Germline CDR1 is LGHNA and CDR2 is YNFKEQ. CDR3 length: 14 residues. CDR3 coding DNA: TGTGCCAGCAGCCAAGGGGGGGGCGAAGAGACCCAGTACTTC. This translates into CASSQGGGEETQYF.

This clonotype was detected many times. The gene calls are TRBV29-1 and TRBJ1-5, with no clear D. Trimming shortened V by 4 bases and J by 3 bases, and 10 bases separated the two germline ends. Per germline, CDR1 SQVTM and CDR2 ANQGSEA. The CDR3 contains 13 residues. CDR3 protein: CSVGGSYNQPQHF. The DNA of the CDR3 is TGCAGCGTTGGCGGGTCCTACAATCAGCCCCAGCATTTT.

Details on this clonotype: Relative to the germline gene, one junction end is altered; a read error may explain this. The chain has TRBV5-1 and TRBJ2-4; TRBD2 aligns across 13 bases. The CDR3 length is 19 residues. CDR1 and CDR2 (germline): SGHRS, YFSETQ. The CDR3 spells CASSLRTSGSVRAKNSQYF. CDR3 nucleotide sequence: TGCGCCAGCAGCTTGAGGACTAGCGGGAGCGTGAGGGCCAAAAACAGTCAGTACTTC.

This clonotype appeared many times. This chain joins TRBV18 and TRBJ2-7, with a possible D match to TRBD1 (6 bases). CDR1 is KGHSH and CDR2 is LQKENI in the germline V gene. Trimming pared 5 bases from V and 0 bases from J, leaving 11 bases between. This CDR3 is built from 14 residues. Written as DNA, the CDR3 is TGTGCCAGCTCATATGGACAGTTCTCCTACGAGCAGTACTTC. Residues: CASSYGQFSYEQYF.

The gene calls are TRBV7-2 and TRBJ2-5; D is perhaps TRBD1 (6 bases). CDR3 length: 14 residues. Trimming left V 1 base short and J 5 bases short, with 11 bases between. The V gene's germline CDR1 is SGHTA and CDR2 FQGNSA. The CDR3 here is CASSLEQGWETQYF. In DNA form, the CDR3 reads TGTGCCAGCAGCTTAGAACAGGGTTGGGAGACCCAGTACTTC.

On this clonotype: A much larger clone differs by one base, so this may be a read error. The chain uses TRBV24-1 and TRBJ1-1; D may be TRBD1 (5 bases). This CDR3 comprises 15 residues. Trimming shortened V by 4 bases and J by 5 bases, and 16 bases separated the two germline ends. In germline, CDR1 is KGHDR, CDR2 SFDVKD. CDR3 in amino acids: CATSDRRGRGTEAFF. The CDR3 DNA is TGTGCCACCAGTGACCGACGCGGACGGGGGACTGAAGCTTTCTTT.